The 23 T cell receptor beta chains presented below share a single source sample, sequenced in a study of spatial heterogeneity in lung cancer. TCRdb re-called the 5' RACE reads through MiXCR, storing one row per CDR3 protein. The sample yields approximately 6,800 distinct CDR3 sequences, 13% seen once. The time point was: sample taken at primary tumor resection. The antigens for these receptors are not known. The study, taken as a whole, reports: How many expanded intratumoral alpha and beta TCRs were present tracked the tumor mutation count, which was a count of nonsynonymous mutations.

Sequencing was performed on lung tumor tissue, taken at surgery. Source of these receptors: a male donor with early-stage non-small cell lung cancer.

This clonotype was seen repeatedly, ten times or more. This chain uses TRBV5-5 with TRBJ1-2, with D possibly matching TRBD1 (5 bases). CDR1 is SGHKS, CDR2 YYEKEE, per germline (reference sequence). Trimming shortened V by 4 bases and J by 4 bases, and 17 bases separated the two germline ends. The CDR3 covers 15 residues. DNA of the CDR3: TGTGCCAGCAGCCTATCAGTCGGCGGGGGCTATGGCTACACCTTC. Translating gives CASSLSVGGGYGYTF.

The sample holds many counts of this clonotype. The chain joins TRBV5-3 to TRBJ2-7; tentatively, D is TRBD2 (5 bases). TRBV5-3 is an ORF; its function is uncertain. V shed 0 bases and J shed 1 base, with 8 bases lying between them. The CDR3 contains 14 residues. The CDR3 loop is CARSLAGKSYEQYV. In DNA, the CDR3 is TGTGCCAGAAGCTTGGCGGGAAAATCCTACGAGCAGTACGTC.

This clonotype has ten or more counts. The chain recombines TRBV7-9 with TRBJ1-6, with TRBD1 matching 7 bases. Germline trimming cut 2 bases from V and 7 bases from J; bases unmatched to any gene: 5. The CDR3 is 15 amino acids. Germline V CDR1 and CDR2: SEHNR, FQNEAQ (reference sequence). CDR3 protein: CASSLWIQGNSPLHF. In DNA, the CDR3 is TGTGCCAGCAGCTTATGGATACAGGGGAATTCACCCCTCCACTTT.

This chain links TRBV20-1 with TRBJ2-5, with 11 bases fitting TRBD1. Germline V gene lookup returns CDR1 DFQATT and CDR2 SNEGSKA (reference sequence). This CDR3 is 14 amino acids long. With V trimmed by 3 bases and J by 2 bases, 2 bases remained unmatched. The CDR3 loop reads CSASGTGGQETQYF. The CDR3 region has the DNA TGCAGTGCTAGTGGGACAGGGGGTCAAGAGACCCAGTACTTC.

There are many counts of this clonotype. This chain uses TRBV28 with TRBJ2-3; 10 bases agree with TRBD2. The CDR3 runs to 16 residues. V lost 3 bases and J lost 6; bases outside the gene matches: 9. CDR1 and CDR2 from the germline V gene are MDHEN and SYDVKM. CDR3 amino acids: CASSLGLAPSRDTQYF. Here the CDR3 DNA reads TGTGCCAGCAGTTTGGGACTAGCGCCCAGTAGGGATACGCAGTATTTT.

The rearrangement uses TRBV7-2 and TRBJ2-5; D might be TRBD1 or TRBD2, each matching 5 bases. Germline V gene data show CDR1 as SGHTA and CDR2 as FQGNSA. The CDR3 extends over 14 amino acids. Trimming pared 0 bases from V and 4 bases from J, leaving 9 bases between. The CDR3, as DNA: TGTGCCAGCAGCTTAGCGGCAGGGAGAGAGACCCAGTACTTC. Protein: CASSLAAGRETQYF.

The V call is TRBV5-1, the J call TRBJ1-1; TRBD1 aligns across 8 bases. CDR3 length: 14 amino acids. V was pared by 5 bases and J by 2 bases, with 5 bases of the junction left unmatched. Germline V gene lookup returns CDR1 SGHRS and CDR2 YFSETQ. CDR3 amino acids: CASSQTGANTEAFF. In DNA, the CDR3 is TGCGCCAGCAGTCAGACAGGGGCTAACACTGAAGCTTTCTTT.

This clonotype was counted a few times. V is TRBV12-3 or TRBV12-4 and J is TRBJ1-5; D not resolved. Trimming left V 5 bases short and J 6 bases short, with 17 bases between. This CDR3 spans 15 amino acids. As DNA, the CDR3 is TGTGCCAGCAGTCAGTGGGGAGGAGAGGGTCAGCCCCAGCATTTT. This translates into CASSQWGGEGQPQHF.

The sample holds many counts of this clonotype. V usage is TRBV20-1 and J usage is TRBJ1-2; no firm D call. CDR1 is DFQATT and CDR2 is SNEGSKA in the germline V gene (reference sequence). The CDR3 totals 13 residues. The V end lost 5 bases, the J end lost 4 bases, and 14 bases lay between the germline ends. CDR3 loop: CSAPARASYGYTF. The CDR3 DNA reads TGCAGTGCTCCGGCTCGAGCATCCTATGGCTACACCTTC.

The chain recombines TRBV11-1 with TRBJ2-1; 10 bases are shared with TRBD1. The CDR3 loop spans 15 amino acids. CDR1 SGHAT and CDR2 FQDESV come from the germline V gene (reference sequence). V was pared by 6 bases and J by 8 bases, with 10 bases of the junction left unmatched. This CDR3 is CASSLGTGEGDEQFF. The CDR3 region has the DNA TGTGCCAGCAGTCTCGGGACAGGGGAGGGAGATGAGCAGTTCTTC.

There are a few counts of this clonotype. The chain is built from TRBV12-3 or TRBV12-4 and TRBJ2-1; possibly TRBD2 for D (5 bases). V lost 1 base and J lost 0, with 7 bases in between. The CDR3 is 15 amino acids. The CDR3 protein is CASSLERNSYNEQFF. The CDR3 DNA sequence: TGTGCCAGCAGTTTAGAGCGGAACTCCTACAATGAGCAGTTCTTC.

Judged by abundance, this clonotype is medium-sized. The chain carries TRBV5-1 and TRBJ1-1, with 7 bases identical to TRBD1. The CDR3 extends over 14 amino acids. V trimming: 3 bases; J trimming: 4 bases; junction bases outside the gene matches: 6. The germline V gene has CDR1 SGHRS and CDR2 YFSETQ. The CDR3 DNA is TGCGCCAGCAGCTCAGACAGGGTATCCACTGAAGCTTTCTTT. Protein sequence: CASSSDRVSTEAFF. Full variable domain (remainder filled in from reference TRBV5-1 and TRBJ1-1): KAGVTQTPRYLIKTRGQQVTLSCSPISGHRSVSWYQQTPGQGLQFLFEYFSETQRNKGNFPGRFSGRQFSNSRSEMNVSTLELGDSALYLCASSSDRVSTEAFFGQGTRLTVV.

There are many counts of this clonotype. The junction departs from germline at one end; a sequencing error may be responsible. The chain joins TRBV7-2 to TRBJ1-1; perhaps TRBD1 as D (6 bases). Germline CDR1 SGHTA, CDR2 FQGNSA. The CDR3 spans 14 residues. The CDR3 DNA reads TGTGTCAGCAGCTTAGACAGGTTGGCCACTGAAGCTTTCTTT. Protein: CVSSLDRLATEAFF.

This clonotype was detected only a few times. The chain is built from TRBV7-8 and TRBJ2-3; D call uncertain. Trimming cost V 2 bases and J 5 bases, with 14 bases left between them. Germline V gene sequence: CDR1 SGHVS, CDR2 FQNEAQ. CDR3 size: 15 residues. In DNA, the CDR3 is TGTGCCAGCAGCTTAACGGGTCCCCCGCAAGATACGCAGTATTTT. Translated, it gives CASSLTGPPQDTQYF.

This clonotype appeared a single time. The rearrangement uses TRBV12-3 or TRBV12-4 and TRBJ1-2; D unclear. The CDR3 runs 13 residues. V gave up 7 bases and J gave up 3 bases, with 12 bases separating them. CDR3 sequence reads: CASTLIGYYGYTF. The DNA of the CDR3 is TGTGCCAGCACTCTCATTGGCTACTATGGCTACACCTTC.

This clonotype showed up many times. The CDR3 nucleotides read TGTGCCAGCAGTTTAGTGGCGGGAGGGTACAATGAGCAGTTCTTC. Its translation: CASSLVAGGYNEQFF. The chain joins TRBV12-3 or TRBV12-4 to TRBJ2-1, with 9 bases lining up with TRBD2. The CDR3 sequence is 15 residues long. The trim removed 1 base at V and 4 bases at J, leaving 2 bases unmatched.

The table lists this clonotype with many counts. This chain uses TRBV18 with TRBJ1-4; D is undetermined. The CDR3 is made up of 14 amino acids. Germline CDR1 KGHSH, CDR2 LQKENI. Trimming shortened V by 1 base and J by 13 bases, and 16 bases separated the two germline ends. The CDR3 reads CASSPQTDLGRLFF. The CDR3 region has the DNA TGTGCCAGCTCACCACAAACAGATCTGGGTAGACTGTTTTTT.

This clonotype is labeled medium-sized. The chain recombines TRBV3-1 with TRBJ1-2, with unresolved D. This CDR3 contains 14 residues. The V end lost 0 bases, the J end lost 8 bases, and 13 bases lay between the germline ends. CDR1 is LGHDT, CDR2 YNNKEL, per germline (reference sequence). The CDR3 is CASSQDGRIGGYTF. CDR3 sequence (DNA): TGTGCCAGCAGCCAAGATGGAAGGATTGGCGGCTACACCTTC.

This clonotype is labeled as medium-sized (0.01 to 0.1%). The chain couples TRBV10-1 to TRBJ2-5; no clear D. Germline lookup yields CDR1 WNHNN and CDR2 SYGVQD (reference sequence). The V and J ends lost 3 bases and 3 bases respectively, with 14 bases between them. This CDR3 is built from 15 residues. The CDR3 DNA is TGCGCCAGCAGTGATATCGGCGGAACCAAAGAGACCCAGTACTTC. This codes for CASSDIGGTKETQYF.

The table lists this clonotype with many counts. The chain employs TRBV11-2 and TRBJ2-2, with D possibly matching TRBD1 (6 bases). Looked up from germline, CDR1 is SGHAT and CDR2 is FQNNGV. The CDR3 loop spans 15 amino acids. V lost 6 bases and J lost 0, with 11 bases in between. Here the CDR3 reads CASSHRVANTGELFF. CDR3 coding DNA: TGTGCCAGCAGTCACAGGGTCGCGAACACCGGGGAGCTGTTTTTT.

This clonotype showed up many times. This rearrangement joins TRBV7-8 to TRBJ1-1; 7 bases are a match to TRBD1. This CDR3 has 15 residues. J gave up 7 bases and V 3 bases, and 11 bases lay outside the gene matches. Germline loops: CDR1 SGHVS, CDR2 FQNEAQ. The CDR3: CASSLVNRGGGEAFF. The CDR3, as DNA: TGTGCCAGCAGCTTGGTGAACAGGGGCGGGGGTGAAGCTTTCTTT.

Relative to its sample, this clonotype is large. V is TRBV12-3 or TRBV12-4 and J is TRBJ2-2, with D possibly TRBD1 on 6 matching bases. Deletions cut 9 bases from V and 1 base from J, with 9 bases between. This CDR3 region has 13 residues. CDR3 protein: CARRDKNTGELFF. The CDR3 DNA reads as TGTGCCAGACGGGACAAGAACACCGGGGAGCTGTTTTTT.

J is TRBJ2-5 and V is TRBV7-3; the match to TRBD2 covers 14 bases. The CDR3 covers 17 residues. From germline, CDR1 is SGHTA and CDR2 FQGTGA. The junction had 7 bases not matched to a gene; V was cut back by 5 bases and J by 2 bases. Written as DNA, the CDR3 is TGTGCCAGCAGCGTAGGACTAGCGGGGGGTACTCAAGAGACCCAGTACTTC. It is translated as CASSVGLAGGTQETQYF.